This TCR beta chain was documented in a study of metastatic and nonmetastatic thyroid tumors. Study details: The study looked at repertoires side by side in blood and in tumor or nodule tissue from malignant and benign thyroid patients. Study-level points and caveats: Benign nodules reportedly had significantly lower TCR beta diversity than malignant thyroid tumors in blood and tumor.

TCRdb re-analyzed the PCR reads using MiXCR. The table includes more than 50,000 clones, more than 20% detected once. Per germline, CDR1 GTSNPN and CDR2 SVGIG (reference sequence). Trimming at V came to 1 base and at J to 5 bases, leaving 12 bases not matched to a gene. The CDR3 has 16 residues. This clone was detected many times. Its target is not known. Other DNA sequences in this specimen translate into the identical CDR3. Thyroid surgery took place with no prior treatment in any patient. The sample comprised blood. The rearrangement links TRBV30 to TRBJ2-7; 9 bases map to TRBD1. This clonotype was obtained from a female donor with papillary thyroid cancer or a benign thyroid nodule (not recorded which). Some clones in this sample may be carry-over from other donors' samples. CDR3 nucleotides: TGTGCCTGGAGTGCGGTTATGGGGACAGGGTCGGACGAGCAGTACTTC. Residues: CAWSAVMGTGSDEQYF.